The sequence of this TCR beta chain was determined in a study of blood T cell repertoires in COVID-19. About the study: Samples taken during acute and convalescent COVID-19 were collected in the United States, Italy and Spain. From T cells, B-cell-depleted T cells, or PBMCs came the material, which was cDNA or gDNA.

TCRdb's table, derived via immunoSEQ multiplex PCR, lists solely in-frame clones and lacks some. The sample has about 260,000 clones, about 88% seen once; the top ten hold more than 4.5%. V lost 4 bases to trimming and J lost 6 bases, with 10 bases between them. The CDR3 contains 13 residues. Germline V gives CDR1 SNHLY, CDR2 FYNNEI. Sequencing was performed on peripheral blood. This receptor was identified in a woman aged 60-70 years with COVID-19, enrolled during active disease. The rearrangement joins TRBV2 to TRBJ1-5; unclear D gene. This chain's CDR3 is CASSGRGSQPQHF. Written as DNA, the CDR3 is TGTGCCAGCAGTGGCCGGGGAAGTCAGCCCCAGCATTTT.